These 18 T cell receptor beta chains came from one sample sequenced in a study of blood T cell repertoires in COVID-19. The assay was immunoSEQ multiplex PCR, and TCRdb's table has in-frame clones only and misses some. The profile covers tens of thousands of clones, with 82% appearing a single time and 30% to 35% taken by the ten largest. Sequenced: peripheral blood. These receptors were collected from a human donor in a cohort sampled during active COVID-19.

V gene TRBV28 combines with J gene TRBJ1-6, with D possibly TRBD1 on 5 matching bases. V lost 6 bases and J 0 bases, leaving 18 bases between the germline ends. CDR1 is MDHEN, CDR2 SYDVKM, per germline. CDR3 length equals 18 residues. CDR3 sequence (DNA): TGTGCCAGCAGCGTCATAGCTGAAGGGGCCTCCTATAATTCACCCCTCCACTTT. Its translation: CASSVIAEGASYNSPLHF. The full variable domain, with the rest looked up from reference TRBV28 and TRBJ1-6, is DVKVTQSSRYLVKRTGEKVFLECVQDMDHENMFWYRQDPGLGLRLIYFSYDVKMKEKGDIPEGYSVSREKKERFSLILESASTNQTSMYLCASSVIAEGASYNSPLHFGNGTRLTVT.

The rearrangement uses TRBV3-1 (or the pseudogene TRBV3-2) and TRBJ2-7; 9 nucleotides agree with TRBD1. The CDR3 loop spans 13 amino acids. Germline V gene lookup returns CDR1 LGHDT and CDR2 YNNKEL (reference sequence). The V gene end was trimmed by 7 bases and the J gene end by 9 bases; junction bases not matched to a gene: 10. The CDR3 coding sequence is TGTGCCAGCACCCGGACAGGGGCGGTCGTGCAGTACTTC. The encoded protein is CASTRTGAVVQYF.

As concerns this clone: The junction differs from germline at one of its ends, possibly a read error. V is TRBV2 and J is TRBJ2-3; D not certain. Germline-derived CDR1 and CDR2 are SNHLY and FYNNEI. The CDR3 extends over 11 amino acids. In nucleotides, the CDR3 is TGTGCCAGCAGTGAAACAGATACGCGGTATTTT. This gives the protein CASSETDTRYF.

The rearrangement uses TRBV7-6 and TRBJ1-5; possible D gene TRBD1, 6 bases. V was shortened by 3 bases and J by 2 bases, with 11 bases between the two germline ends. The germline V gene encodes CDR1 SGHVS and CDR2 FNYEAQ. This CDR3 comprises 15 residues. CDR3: CASSLVSGGNQPQHF. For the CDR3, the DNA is TGTGCCAGCAGCTTGGTTTCAGGGGGCAATCAGCCCCAGCATTTT. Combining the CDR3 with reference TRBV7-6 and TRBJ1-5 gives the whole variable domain GAGVSQSPRYKVTKRGQDVALRCDPISGHVSLYWYRQALGQGPEFLTYFNYEAQQDKSGLPNDRFSAERPEGSISTLTIQRTEQRDSAMYRCASSLVSGGNQPQHFGDGTRLSIL.

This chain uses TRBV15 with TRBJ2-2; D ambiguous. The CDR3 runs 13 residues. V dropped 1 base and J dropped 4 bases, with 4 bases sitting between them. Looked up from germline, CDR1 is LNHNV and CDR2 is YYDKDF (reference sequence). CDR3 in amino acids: CATSRGVTGELFF. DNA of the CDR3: TGTGCCACCAGCAGAGGAGTCACCGGGGAGCTGTTTTTT.

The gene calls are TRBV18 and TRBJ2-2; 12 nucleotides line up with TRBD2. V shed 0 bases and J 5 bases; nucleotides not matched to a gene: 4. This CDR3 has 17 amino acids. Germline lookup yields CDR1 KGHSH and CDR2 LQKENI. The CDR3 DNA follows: TGTGCCAGCTCACCACCGACTAGCGGGAGACATACCGGGGAGCTGTTTTTT. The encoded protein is CASSPPTSGRHTGELFF.

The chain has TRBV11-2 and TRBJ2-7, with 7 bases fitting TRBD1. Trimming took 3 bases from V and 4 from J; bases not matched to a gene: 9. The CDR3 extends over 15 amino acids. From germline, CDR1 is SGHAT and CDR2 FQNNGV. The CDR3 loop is CASSFGGTGVYEQYF. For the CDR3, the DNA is TGTGCCAGCAGCTTTGGGGGAACAGGGGTATACGAGCAGTACTTC.

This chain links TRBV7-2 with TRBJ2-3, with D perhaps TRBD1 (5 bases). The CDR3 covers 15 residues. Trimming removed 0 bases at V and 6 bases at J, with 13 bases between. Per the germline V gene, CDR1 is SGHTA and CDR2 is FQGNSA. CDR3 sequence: CASSLAGQGWDTQYF. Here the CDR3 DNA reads TGTGCCAGCAGCTTAGCAGGGCAGGGTTGGGATACGCAGTATTTT.

CDR3 amino acids: CASSQRKGAGETQYF. CDR3 sequence (DNA): TGTGCCAGCAGCCAAAGGAAGGGGGCCGGAGAGACCCAGTACTTC. The chain joins TRBV3-1 (or the pseudogene TRBV3-2) to TRBJ2-5; 7 bases match TRBD1. V trimming: 2 bases; J trimming: 4 bases; junction bases outside the gene matches: 7. Germline V gene data show CDR1 as LGHDT and CDR2 as YNNKEL (reference sequence). The CDR3 totals 15 residues.

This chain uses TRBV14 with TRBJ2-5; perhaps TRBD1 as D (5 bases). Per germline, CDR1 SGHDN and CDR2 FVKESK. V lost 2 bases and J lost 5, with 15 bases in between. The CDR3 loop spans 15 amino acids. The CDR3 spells CASSQIQVRTETQYF. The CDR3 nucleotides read TGTGCCAGCAGCCAAATACAGGTCAGAACGGAGACCCAGTACTTC.

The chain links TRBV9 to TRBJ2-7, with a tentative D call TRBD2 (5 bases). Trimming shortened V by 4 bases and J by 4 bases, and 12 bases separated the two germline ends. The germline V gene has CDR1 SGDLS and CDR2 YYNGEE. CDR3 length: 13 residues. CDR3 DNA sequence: TGTGCCAGCAGCCCGTCGGGGAATTACGAGCAGTACTTC. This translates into CASSPSGNYEQYF.

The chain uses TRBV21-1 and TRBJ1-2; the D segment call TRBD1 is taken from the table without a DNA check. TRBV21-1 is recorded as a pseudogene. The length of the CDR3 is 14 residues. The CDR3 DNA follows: TGTGCCAGCAGCAAAACGTCAGGGGCGTGTGGCTACACCTTC. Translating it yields CASSKTSGACGYTF.

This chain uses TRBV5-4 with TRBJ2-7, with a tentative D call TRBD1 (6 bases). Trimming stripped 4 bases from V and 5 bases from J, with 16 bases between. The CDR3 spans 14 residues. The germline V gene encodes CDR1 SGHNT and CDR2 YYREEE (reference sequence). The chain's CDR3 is CASSTRDTLNEQYF. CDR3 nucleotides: TGTGCCAGCAGCACCCGGGACACTCTCAACGAGCAGTACTTC.

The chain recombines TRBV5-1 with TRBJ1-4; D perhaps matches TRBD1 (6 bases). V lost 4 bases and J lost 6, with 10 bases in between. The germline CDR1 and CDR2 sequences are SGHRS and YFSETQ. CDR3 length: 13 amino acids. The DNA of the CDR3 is TGCGCCAGCAGCAGGGACACGGATGAAAAACTGTTTTTT. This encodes CASSRDTDEKLFF.

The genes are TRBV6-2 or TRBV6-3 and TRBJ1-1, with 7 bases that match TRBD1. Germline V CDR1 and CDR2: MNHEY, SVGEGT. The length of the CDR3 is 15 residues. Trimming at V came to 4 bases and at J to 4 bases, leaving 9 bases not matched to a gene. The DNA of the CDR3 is TGTGCCAGCAGTTTCACCAGGGGGAGTGTCACTGAAGCTTTCTTT. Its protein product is CASSFTRGSVTEAFF.

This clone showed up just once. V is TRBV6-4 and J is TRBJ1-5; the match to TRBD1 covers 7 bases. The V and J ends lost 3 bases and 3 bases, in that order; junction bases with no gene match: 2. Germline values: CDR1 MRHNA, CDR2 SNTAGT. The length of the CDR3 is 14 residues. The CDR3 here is CASSETGNNQPQHF. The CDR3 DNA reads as TGTGCCAGCAGTGAGACAGGGAACAATCAGCCCCAGCATTTT.

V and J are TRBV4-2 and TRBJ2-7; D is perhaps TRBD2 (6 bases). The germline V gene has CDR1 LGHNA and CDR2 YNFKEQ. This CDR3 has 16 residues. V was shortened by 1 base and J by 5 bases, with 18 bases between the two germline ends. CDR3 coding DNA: TGTGCCAGCAGCCAAGGTAGATCTAGCGACATCAACGAGCAGTACTTC. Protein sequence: CASSQGRSSDINEQYF.

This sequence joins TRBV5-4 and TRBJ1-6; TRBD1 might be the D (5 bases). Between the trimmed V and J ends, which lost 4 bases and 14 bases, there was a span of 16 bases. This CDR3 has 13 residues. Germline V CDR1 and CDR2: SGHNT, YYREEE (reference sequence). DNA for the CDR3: TGTGCCAGCAGCACCCAGGGCCTTACGACCCTCCACTTT. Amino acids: CASSTQGLTTLHF.